The 22 T cell receptor beta chains given below trace back to one sample, sequenced in a study of blood T cell repertoires in COVID-19. Sequenced by immunoSEQ multiplex PCR; TCRdb stores in-frame clones only, minus some. The sample includes about 340,000 clones, about 86% of them seen just once. The sample comprised peripheral blood. The receptors originated from a man younger than 45 with active or convalescent COVID-19.

The genes are TRBV7-2 and TRBJ2-3; 10 positions match TRBD2. Germline CDR1 SGHTA, CDR2 FQGNSA. V lost 2 bases and J lost 5; bases outside the gene matches: 7. The CDR3 loop spans 16 amino acids. CDR3 loop: CASSLNQRGGGDTQYF. For the CDR3, the DNA is TGTGCCAGCAGCTTAAACCAGCGGGGGGGCGGAGATACGCAGTATTTT.

Remarks on this clone: No conserved phenylalanine or tryptophan ends this CDR3, so it is likely a read error. Because the CDR3's place on the DNA is in doubt, the DNA is left out and the CDR3 is given as listed by TCRdb. The chain carries TRBV24-1 and TRBJ2-3; the tabulated D call, TRBD2, remains unverified against the DNA. Termini included, the CDR3 measures 8 amino acids. Germline CDR1 reads KGHDR; CDR2 reads SFDVKD. The CDR3 sequence: CATTDGGG.

The CDR3 region has the DNA TGTGCCAGCAGTGAAAGAGGGTTTGGCGAGCAGTACTTC. The encoded protein is CASSERGFGEQYF. V usage is TRBV6-1 and J usage is TRBJ2-7; D perhaps matches TRBD2 (5 bases). The CDR3 is made up of 13 amino acids. Germline V gene sequence: CDR1 MNHNS, CDR2 SASEGT. V lost 2 bases, J lost 6 bases, and 11 bases lay in between.

This chain connects TRBV9 to TRBJ2-1; 9 nucleotides match TRBD2. Trimming took 3 bases from V and 4 from J; bases not matched to a gene: 8. Germline V gene sequence: CDR1 SGDLS, CDR2 YYNGEE. This CDR3 is built from 16 residues. The CDR3 reads CASSGQIAGAYNEQFF. The CDR3 DNA is TGTGCCAGCAGCGGACAAATAGCGGGAGCTTACAATGAGCAGTTCTTC. Filled out from reference TRBV9 and TRBJ2-1, the complete variable domain reads DSGVTQTPKHLITATGQRVTLRCSPRSGDLSVYWYQQSLDQGLQFLIQYYNGEERAKGNILERFSAQQFPDLHSELNLSSLELGDSALYFCASSGQIAGAYNEQFFGPGTRLTVL.

This clone has just one count. J is TRBJ2-1 and V is TRBV7-9; 8 nucleotides agree with TRBD2. Germline V gives CDR1 SEHNR, CDR2 FQNEAQ (reference sequence). With V trimmed by 5 bases and J by 4 bases, 7 bases remained unmatched. The CDR3 runs to 15 residues. The CDR3, as DNA: TGTGCCAGCAGCCTCGGTAGCGGGGAATACAATGAGCAGTTCTTC. This codes for CASSLGSGEYNEQFF.

This clone was counted a few times. For the CDR3, the DNA is TGTGCCAGTAGTATAGGCAGCGTGACCGGGGAGCTGTTTTTT. This gives the protein CASSIGSVTGELFF. J is TRBJ2-2 and V is TRBV19; D uncertain. Looked up from germline, CDR1 is LNHDA and CDR2 is SQIVND (reference sequence). This CDR3 comprises 14 residues. V gave up 1 base and J gave up 5 bases, with 8 bases separating them.

This chain links TRBV28 with TRBJ1-4; the D gene is possibly TRBD1 (5 bases). Germline-derived CDR1 and CDR2 are MDHEN and SYDVKM. Trimming stripped 3 bases from V and 8 bases from J, with 13 bases between. This CDR3 spans 14 amino acids. The CDR3 coding sequence is TGTGCCAGCAGTTTGGGAGGGGCGGACGAAAAACTGTTTTTT. Translating it yields CASSLGGADEKLFF.

This clone was observed a single time. The chain uses TRBV12-5 and TRBJ1-1; no definite D call. This CDR3 is 12 amino acids long. The V and J ends lost 6 bases and 7 bases respectively, with 12 bases between them. Germline lookup yields CDR1 LGHNT and CDR2 FRNRAP. The CDR3 is CASGPRRGEAFF. The DNA of the CDR3 is TGTGCTAGTGGACCAAGAAGAGGTGAAGCTTTCTTT.

This chain connects TRBV9 to TRBJ1-5; D is undetermined. The CDR3 totals 14 residues. CDR1 is SGDLS, CDR2 YYNGEE, per germline. Trimming took off 0 bases at V and 1 base at J, with 5 bases between the two ends. In DNA, the CDR3 is TGTGCCAGCAGCGTAGGCAGGAGCAATCAGCCCCAGCATTTT. As protein: CASSVGRSNQPQHF.

V is TRBV18 and J is TRBJ2-7; 9 bases fit TRBD2. V shed 4 bases, J shed 6 bases, and the junction held 10 bases outside the gene matches. Germline V gene lookup returns CDR1 KGHSH and CDR2 LQKENI. The CDR3 consists of 15 residues. CDR3 in DNA: TGTGCCAGCTCACAAGGGGCAGCGGGAGGATTCGAGCAGTACTTC. Encoded protein: CASSQGAAGGFEQYF.

As for this clone: Other nucleotide sequences in the sample specify the same CDR3. V gene TRBV5-1 combines with J gene TRBJ1-1, with TRBD1 as a possible D gene (6 bases). This CDR3 is built from 13 residues. The germline V gene encodes CDR1 SGHRS and CDR2 YFSETQ. Trimming took off 4 bases at V and 1 base at J, with 8 bases between the two ends. CDR3 DNA sequence: TGCGCCAGCAGCCGACAGGAGAACACTGAAGCTTTCTTT. It codes for CASSRQENTEAFF.

The V gene is TRBV30, the J gene TRBJ1-2; 9 bases are a match to TRBD1. The J segment lost 8 bases and the V segment lost 6 bases, leaving 4 bases of the junction unmatched. The length of the CDR3 is 11 residues. CDR1 is GTSNPN, CDR2 SVGIG, per germline (reference sequence). CDR3 amino acids: CACYRGLGYTF. The CDR3 DNA follows: TGTGCCTGTTACAGGGGGCTGGGCTACACCTTC.

The V gene is TRBV6-2 or TRBV6-3, the J gene TRBJ1-3; D possibly corresponds to TRBD1 (5 bases). Per germline, CDR1 MNHEY and CDR2 SVGEGT. This CDR3 has 15 residues. V lost 5 bases and J 1 base, leaving 12 bases between the germline ends. The CDR3 DNA follows: TGTGCCAGCAGTCGGGACTTTTTTTCTGGAAACACCATATATTTT. It yields the protein CASSRDFFSGNTIYF.

The chain recombines TRBV4-1 with TRBJ2-1; 13 bases line up with TRBD2. This CDR3 region has 18 residues. In germline, CDR1 is MGHRA, CDR2 YSYEKL. With V trimmed by 3 bases and J by 7 bases, 12 bases remained unmatched. CDR3 nucleotide sequence: TGCGCCAGCAGCCACCCTGCCTCACTAGCGGGAGGGCCAAATGAGCAGTTCTTC. It codes for CASSHPASLAGGPNEQFF.

This clone was detected only a few times. The gene calls are TRBV24-1 and TRBJ1-2; 8 bases map to TRBD1. With V trimmed by 4 bases and J by 4 bases, 7 bases remained unmatched. The CDR3 is made up of 15 amino acids. CDR1 is KGHDR and CDR2 is SFDVKD in the germline V gene. The CDR3 is CATSDPGQGGYGYTF. In nucleotides, the CDR3 is TGTGCCACCAGTGACCCCGGACAGGGAGGCTATGGCTACACCTTC.

J is TRBJ1-1 and V is TRBV3-1 (or the pseudogene TRBV3-2), with a possible D match to TRBD1 (5 bases). The germline V and J ends were trimmed by 0 bases and 0 bases, with 8 bases remaining between them. Germline V gene data show CDR1 as LGHDT and CDR2 as YNNKEL (reference sequence). The CDR3 runs to 15 residues. The CDR3 spells CASSQDGGVNTEAFF. DNA for the CDR3: TGTGCCAGCAGCCAAGATGGGGGGGTGAACACTGAAGCTTTCTTT.

This clone came up once. This chain links TRBV7-8 with TRBJ2-4, with TRBD2 identical over 10 bases. Germline V lookup: CDR1 SGHVS, CDR2 FQNEAQ. The CDR3 has 22 amino acids. The V segment lost 4 bases and the J segment 0 bases; nucleotides outside the gene matches: 21. The CDR3 here is CASSSKASGRAPPILAKNIQYF. The CDR3 nucleotides read TGTGCCAGCAGCTCGAAGGCAAGCGGGAGGGCCCCTCCAATATTAGCCAAAAACATTCAGTACTTC. Full variable domain (rest looked up from reference TRBV7-8 and TRBJ2-4): GAGVSQSPRYKVAKRGQDVALRCDPISGHVSLFWYQQALGQGPEFLTYFQNEAQLDKSGLPSDRFFAERPEGSVSTLKIQRTQQEDSAVYLCASSSKASGRAPPILAKNIQYFGAGTRLSVL.

J is TRBJ2-7 and V is TRBV7-8; D gene unclear. Germline V gene sequence: CDR1 SGHVS, CDR2 FQNEAQ. Trimming shortened V by 5 bases and J by 2 bases, and 7 bases separated the two germline ends. The CDR3 contains 12 residues. CDR3 DNA sequence: TGTGCCAGCAGCATCGAGCCCTACGAGCAGTACTTC. Amino acid sequence: CASSIEPYEQYF. The complete variable domain, with remaining parts taken from reference TRBV7-8 and TRBJ2-7, reads GAGVSQSPRYKVAKRGQDVALRCDPISGHVSLFWYQQALGQGPEFLTYFQNEAQLDKSGLPSDRFFAERPEGSVSTLKIQRTQQEDSAVYLCASSIEPYEQYFGPGTRLTVT.

V and J are TRBV2 and TRBJ2-1; 9 bases map to TRBD1. Losses at the gene ends were 8 bases for V and 7 bases for J; bases not matched to a gene: 12. There are 15 residues in the CDR3. The V gene's germline CDR1 is SNHLY and CDR2 FYNNEI. As DNA, the CDR3 is TGTGCCAGCGGTTCGGAACAGGGGGCTGGGAATGAGCAGTTCTTC. Its translation is CASGSEQGAGNEQFF.

This chain joins TRBV5-4 and TRBJ1-2; unclear D gene. The CDR3 length is 14 residues. Germline values: CDR1 SGHNT, CDR2 YYREEE (reference sequence). Trimming took off 5 bases at V and 7 bases at J, with 18 bases between the two ends. DNA of the CDR3: TGTGCCAGCAGTGATGGGCGGGGTCCGAGTGGCTACACCTTC. Translation: CASSDGRGPSGYTF.

V usage is TRBV7-9 and J usage is TRBJ1-1; TRBD1 matches 8 bases. The V gene's germline CDR1 is SEHNR and CDR2 FQNEAQ (reference sequence). The junction had 6 bases not matched to a gene; V was cut back by 3 bases and J by 6 bases. The CDR3 has 14 residues. CDR3 sequence reads: CASSLDREAPEAFF. The CDR3 region has the DNA TGTGCCAGCAGCTTGGACAGGGAGGCGCCTGAAGCTTTCTTT.

CDR3 loop: CASSVGPLGGFNEKLFF. The CDR3, as DNA: TGTGCCAGCAGCGTAGGCCCCTTGGGGGGGTTTAATGAAAAACTGTTTTTT. The chain couples TRBV9 to TRBJ1-4; D perhaps matches TRBD1 (5 bases). The CDR3 has 17 residues. The V and J ends lost 0 bases and 4 bases respectively, with 16 bases between them. The V gene's germline CDR1 is SGDLS and CDR2 YYNGEE.